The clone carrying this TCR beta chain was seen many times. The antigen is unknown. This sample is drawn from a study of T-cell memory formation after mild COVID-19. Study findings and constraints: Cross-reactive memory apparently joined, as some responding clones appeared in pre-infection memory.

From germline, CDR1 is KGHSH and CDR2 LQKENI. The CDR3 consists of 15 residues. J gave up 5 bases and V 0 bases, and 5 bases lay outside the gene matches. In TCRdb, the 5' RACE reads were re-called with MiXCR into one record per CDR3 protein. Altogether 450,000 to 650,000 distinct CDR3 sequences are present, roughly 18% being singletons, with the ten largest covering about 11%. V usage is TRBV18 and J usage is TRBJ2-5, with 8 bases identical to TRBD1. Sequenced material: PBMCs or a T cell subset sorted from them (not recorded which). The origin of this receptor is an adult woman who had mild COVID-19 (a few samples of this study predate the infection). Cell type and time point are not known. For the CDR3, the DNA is TGTGCCAGCTCACCACCGGGACAGGTGGGGGAGACCCAGTACTTC. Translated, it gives CASSPPGQVGETQYF.